The entry that follows covers one TCR beta chain sequence. Antigen: not known. The sample originates from a study of cytomegalovirus exposure and HLA in healthy donors. For the study at large: The 100 million to 120 million unique TCR beta sequences, from 150 million to 200 million T cells, were found by an earlier analysis. Study findings and constraints: In a later analysis, DRB1 alleles had the most associated TCRs; HLA-C alleles the fewest.

Use of 60 Vbeta and 13 Jbeta primers characterized the PCR. The repertoire was sequenced with immunoSEQ multiplex PCR; TCRdb's copy has only in-frame clones and lacks some. The repertoire holds 150,000 to 200,000 clones, with about 88% as singletons. The V end lost 2 bases, the J end lost 5 bases, and 10 bases lay between the germline ends. This CDR3 is 13 amino acids long. Germline assignment: CDR1 LNHDA and CDR2 SQIVND (reference sequence). Sequenced input: PBMCs. The chain recombines TRBV19 with TRBJ2-7; the D gene is possibly TRBD1 (6 bases). The source of this sequence is a woman aged 18-29 years in good health and CMV-seronegative. The CDR3 DNA reads TGTGCCAGTAGTATACAGGGGAGAGACGAGCAGTACTTC. Residues: CASSIQGRDEQYF.